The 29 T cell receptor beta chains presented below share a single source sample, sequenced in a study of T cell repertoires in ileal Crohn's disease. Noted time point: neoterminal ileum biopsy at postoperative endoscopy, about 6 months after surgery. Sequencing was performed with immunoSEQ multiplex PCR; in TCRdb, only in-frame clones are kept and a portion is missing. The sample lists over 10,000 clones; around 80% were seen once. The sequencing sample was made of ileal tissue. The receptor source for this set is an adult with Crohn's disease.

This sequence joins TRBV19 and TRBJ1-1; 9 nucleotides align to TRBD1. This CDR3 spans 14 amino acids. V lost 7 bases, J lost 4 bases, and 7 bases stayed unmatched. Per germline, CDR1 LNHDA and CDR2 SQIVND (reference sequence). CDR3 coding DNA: TGTGCCAGTACTGACAGGGGGAGAATCACTGAAGCTTTCTTT. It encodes CASTDRGRITEAFF.

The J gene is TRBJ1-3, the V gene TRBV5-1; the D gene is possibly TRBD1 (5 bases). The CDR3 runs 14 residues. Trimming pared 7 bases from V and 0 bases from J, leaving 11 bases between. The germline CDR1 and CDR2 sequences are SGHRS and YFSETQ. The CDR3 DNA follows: TGCGCCAGCCGCAACCAGGGCTCTGGAAACACCATATATTTT. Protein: CASRNQGSGNTIYF.

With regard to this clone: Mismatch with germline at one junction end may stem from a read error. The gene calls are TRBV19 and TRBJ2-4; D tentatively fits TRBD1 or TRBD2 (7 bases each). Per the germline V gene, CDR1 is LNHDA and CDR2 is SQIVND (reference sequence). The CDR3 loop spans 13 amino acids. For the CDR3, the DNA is TGTGCCAGTAGCATAGACAGGGAGGGCATTCAGTACTTC. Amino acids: CASSIDREGIQYF.

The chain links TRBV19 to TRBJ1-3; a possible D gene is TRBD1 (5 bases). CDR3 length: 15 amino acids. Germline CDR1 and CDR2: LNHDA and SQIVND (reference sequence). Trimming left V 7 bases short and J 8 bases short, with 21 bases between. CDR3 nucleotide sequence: TGTGCCAGTATGGAGAATCTCGGGGGGATATACACCATATATTTT. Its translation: CASMENLGGIYTIYF. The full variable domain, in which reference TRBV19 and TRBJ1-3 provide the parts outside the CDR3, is DGGITQSPKYLFRKEGQNVTLSCEQNLNHDAMYWYRQDPGQGLRLIYYSQIVNDFQKGDIAEGYSVSREKKESFPLTVTSAQKNPTAFYLCASMENLGGIYTIYFGEGSWLTVV.

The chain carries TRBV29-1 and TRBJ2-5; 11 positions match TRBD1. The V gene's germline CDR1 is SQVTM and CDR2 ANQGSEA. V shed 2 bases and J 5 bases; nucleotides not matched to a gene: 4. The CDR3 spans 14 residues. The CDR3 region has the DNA TGCAGCGTTGAAAGGACAGGGGGCTGGGAGACCCAGTACTTC. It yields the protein CSVERTGGWETQYF.

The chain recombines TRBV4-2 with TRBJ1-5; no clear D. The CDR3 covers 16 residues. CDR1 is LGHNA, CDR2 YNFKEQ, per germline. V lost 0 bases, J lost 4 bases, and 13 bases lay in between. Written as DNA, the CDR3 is TGTGCCAGCAGCCAAGATGAACGGAGAAGGAATCAGCCCCAGCATTTT. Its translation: CASSQDERRRNQPQHF.

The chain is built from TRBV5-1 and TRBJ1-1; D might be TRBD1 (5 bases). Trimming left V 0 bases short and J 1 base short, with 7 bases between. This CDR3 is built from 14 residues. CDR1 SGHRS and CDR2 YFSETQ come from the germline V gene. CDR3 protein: CASSLAGPNTEAFF. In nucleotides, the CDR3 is TGCGCCAGCAGCTTGGCAGGGCCGAACACTGAAGCTTTCTTT.

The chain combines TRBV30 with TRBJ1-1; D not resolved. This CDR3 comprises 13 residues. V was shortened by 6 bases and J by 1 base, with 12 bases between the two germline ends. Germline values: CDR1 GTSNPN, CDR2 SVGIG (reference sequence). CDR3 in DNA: TGTGCCTGCGAAGGTCGGGGGAACACTGAAGCTTTCTTT. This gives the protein CACEGRGNTEAFF.

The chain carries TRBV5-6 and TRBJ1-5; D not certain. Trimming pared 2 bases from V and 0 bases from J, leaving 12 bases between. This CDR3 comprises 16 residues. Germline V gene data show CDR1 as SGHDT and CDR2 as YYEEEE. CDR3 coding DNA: TGTGCCAGCAGCTTTTGGGTACAGTATAGCAATCAGCCCCAGCATTTT. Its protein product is CASSFWVQYSNQPQHF.

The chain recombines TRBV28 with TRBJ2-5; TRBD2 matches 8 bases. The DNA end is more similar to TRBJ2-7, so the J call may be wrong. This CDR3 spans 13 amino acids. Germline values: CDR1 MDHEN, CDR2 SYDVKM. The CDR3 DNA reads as TGTGCCAGCAGTACTAGCGGCCCCTACGAGCAGTACTTC. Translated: CASSTSGPYEQYF.

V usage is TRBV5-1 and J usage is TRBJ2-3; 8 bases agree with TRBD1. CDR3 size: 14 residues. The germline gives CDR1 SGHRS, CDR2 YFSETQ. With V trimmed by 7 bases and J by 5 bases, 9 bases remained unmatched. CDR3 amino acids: CASAPGQVVDTQYF. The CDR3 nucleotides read TGCGCCAGCGCACCGGGACAGGTGGTAGATACGCAGTATTTT.

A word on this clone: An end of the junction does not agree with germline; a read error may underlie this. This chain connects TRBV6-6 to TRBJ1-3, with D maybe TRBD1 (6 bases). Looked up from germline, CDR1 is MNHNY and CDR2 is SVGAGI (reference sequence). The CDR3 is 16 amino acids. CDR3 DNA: TGTGCCAGCAGTGACTCCTGGACAGCCTCTGGAAACACCATATATTTT. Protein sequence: CASSDSWTASGNTIYF.

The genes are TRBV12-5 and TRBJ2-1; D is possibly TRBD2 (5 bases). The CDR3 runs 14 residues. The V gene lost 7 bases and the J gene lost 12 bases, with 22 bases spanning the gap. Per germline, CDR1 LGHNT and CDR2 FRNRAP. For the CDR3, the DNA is TGTGCTAGTGCACACCTGAGGGTCTTTATTGGGCAGTTCTTC. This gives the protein CASAHLRVFIGQFF.

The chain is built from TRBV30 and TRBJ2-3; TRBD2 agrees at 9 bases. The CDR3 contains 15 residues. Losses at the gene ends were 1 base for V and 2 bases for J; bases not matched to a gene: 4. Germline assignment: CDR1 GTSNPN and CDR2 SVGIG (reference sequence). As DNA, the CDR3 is TGTGCCTGGAGTGCCGGGACTAGCATCACAGATACGCAGTATTTT. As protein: CAWSAGTSITDTQYF.

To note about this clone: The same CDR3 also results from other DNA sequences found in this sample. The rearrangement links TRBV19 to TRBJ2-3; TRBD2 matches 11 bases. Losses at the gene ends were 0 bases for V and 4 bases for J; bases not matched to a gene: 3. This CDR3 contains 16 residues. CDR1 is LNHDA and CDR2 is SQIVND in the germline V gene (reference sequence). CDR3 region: CASSIDRLAGPDTQYF. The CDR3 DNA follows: TGTGCCAGTAGTATAGATAGACTAGCGGGACCAGATACGCAGTATTTT.

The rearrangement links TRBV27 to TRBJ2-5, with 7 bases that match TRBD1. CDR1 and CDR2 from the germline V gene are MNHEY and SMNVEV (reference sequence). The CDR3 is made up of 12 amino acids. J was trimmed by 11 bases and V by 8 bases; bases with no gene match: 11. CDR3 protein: CASWKTGIGQYF. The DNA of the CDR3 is TGTGCCAGCTGGAAGACAGGGATCGGGCAGTACTTC.

The CDR3 sequence is CASSDAGGVGTGELFF. CDR3 bases: TGTGCCAGCAGTGATGCGGGGGGAGTAGGCACCGGGGAGCTGTTTTTT. V is TRBV6-1 and J is TRBJ2-2, with 8 nucleotides matching TRBD2. The CDR3 sequence is 16 residues long. The J segment lost 4 bases and the V segment lost 3 bases, leaving 7 bases of the junction unmatched. Germline V gene sequence: CDR1 MNHNS, CDR2 SASEGT.

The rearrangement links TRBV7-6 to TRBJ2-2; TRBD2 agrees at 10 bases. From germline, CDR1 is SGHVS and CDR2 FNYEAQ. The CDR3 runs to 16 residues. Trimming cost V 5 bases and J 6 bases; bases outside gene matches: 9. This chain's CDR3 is CASSPGAGGPAGELFF. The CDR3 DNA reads TGTGCCAGCAGCCCGGGAGCGGGAGGGCCGGCCGGGGAGCTGTTTTTT. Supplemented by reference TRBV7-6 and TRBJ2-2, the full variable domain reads GAGVSQSPRYKVTKRGQDVALRCDPISGHVSLYWYRQALGQGPEFLTYFNYEAQQDKSGLPNDRFSAERPEGSISTLTIQRTEQRDSAMYRCASSPGAGGPAGELFFGEGSRLTVL.

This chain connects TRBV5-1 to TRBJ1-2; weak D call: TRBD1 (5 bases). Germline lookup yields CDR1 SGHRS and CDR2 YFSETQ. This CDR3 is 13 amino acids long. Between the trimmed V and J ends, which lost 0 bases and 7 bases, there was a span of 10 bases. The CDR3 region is CASSLDRNSGYTF. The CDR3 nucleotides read TGCGCCAGCAGCTTGGACAGGAATAGTGGCTACACCTTC.

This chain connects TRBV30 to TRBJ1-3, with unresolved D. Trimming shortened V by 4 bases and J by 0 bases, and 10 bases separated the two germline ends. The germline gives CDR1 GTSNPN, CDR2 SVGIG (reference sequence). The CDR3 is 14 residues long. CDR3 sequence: CAWNHGDSGNTIYF. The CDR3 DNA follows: TGTGCCTGGAACCACGGGGACTCTGGAAACACCATATATTTT.

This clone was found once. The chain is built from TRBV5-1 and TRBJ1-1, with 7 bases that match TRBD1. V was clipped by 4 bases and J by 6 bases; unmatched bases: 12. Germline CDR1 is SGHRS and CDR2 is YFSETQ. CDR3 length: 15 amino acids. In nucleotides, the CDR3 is TGCGCCAGCAGCCCGCGACAGGGAAGAGGCGCTGAAGCTTTCTTT. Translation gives CASSPRQGRGAEAFF. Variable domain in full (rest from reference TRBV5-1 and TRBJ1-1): KAGVTQTPRYLIKTRGQQVTLSCSPISGHRSVSWYQQTPGQGLQFLFEYFSETQRNKGNFPGRFSGRQFSNSRSEMNVSTLELGDSALYLCASSPRQGRGAEAFFGQGTRLTVV.

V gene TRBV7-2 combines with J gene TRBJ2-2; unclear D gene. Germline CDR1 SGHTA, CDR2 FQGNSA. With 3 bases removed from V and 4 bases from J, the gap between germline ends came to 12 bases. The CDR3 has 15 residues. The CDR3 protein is CASSFRASITGELFF. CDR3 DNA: TGTGCCAGCAGCTTCCGAGCGTCAATCACCGGGGAGCTGTTTTTT.

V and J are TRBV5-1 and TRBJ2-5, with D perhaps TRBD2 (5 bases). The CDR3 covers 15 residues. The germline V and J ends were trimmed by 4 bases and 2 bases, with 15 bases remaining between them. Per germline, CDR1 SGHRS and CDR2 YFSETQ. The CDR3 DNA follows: TGCGCCAGCAGCGTGGCCGGGGAGAGACAAGAGACCCAGTACTTC. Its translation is CASSVAGERQETQYF. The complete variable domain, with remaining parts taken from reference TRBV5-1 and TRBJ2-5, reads KAGVTQTPRYLIKTRGQQVTLSCSPISGHRSVSWYQQTPGQGLQFLFEYFSETQRNKGNFPGRFSGRQFSNSRSEMNVSTLELGDSALYLCASSVAGERQETQYFGPGTRLLVL.

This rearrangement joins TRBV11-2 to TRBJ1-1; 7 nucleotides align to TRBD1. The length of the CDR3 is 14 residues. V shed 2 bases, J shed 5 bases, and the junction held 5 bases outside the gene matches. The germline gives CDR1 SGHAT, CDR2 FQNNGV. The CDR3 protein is CASSLRPGGTEAFF. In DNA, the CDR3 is TGTGCCAGCAGCTTAAGACCAGGGGGGACTGAAGCTTTCTTT.

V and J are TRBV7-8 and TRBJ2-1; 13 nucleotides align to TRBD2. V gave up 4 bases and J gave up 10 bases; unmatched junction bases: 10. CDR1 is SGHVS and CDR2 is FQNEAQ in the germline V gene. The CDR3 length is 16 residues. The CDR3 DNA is TGTGCCAGCAGCTCACTAGCGGGGGGGGCTTCTTGGGAGCAGTTCTTC. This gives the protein CASSSLAGGASWEQFF.

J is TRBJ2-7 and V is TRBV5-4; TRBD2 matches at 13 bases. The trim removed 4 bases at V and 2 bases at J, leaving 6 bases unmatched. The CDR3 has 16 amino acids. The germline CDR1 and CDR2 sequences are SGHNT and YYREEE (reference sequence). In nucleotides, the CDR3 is TGTGCCAGCAGCCGCGGGACTAGCGGGGACCCCTACGAGCAGTACTTC. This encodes CASSRGTSGDPYEQYF.

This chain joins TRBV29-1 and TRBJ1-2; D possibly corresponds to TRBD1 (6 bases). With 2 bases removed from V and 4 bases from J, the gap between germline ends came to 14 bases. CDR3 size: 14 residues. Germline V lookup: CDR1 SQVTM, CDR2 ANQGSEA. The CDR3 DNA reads TGCAGCGTTGAAATTGGGGGCTTCAGCTATGGCTACACCTTC. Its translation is CSVEIGGFSYGYTF.

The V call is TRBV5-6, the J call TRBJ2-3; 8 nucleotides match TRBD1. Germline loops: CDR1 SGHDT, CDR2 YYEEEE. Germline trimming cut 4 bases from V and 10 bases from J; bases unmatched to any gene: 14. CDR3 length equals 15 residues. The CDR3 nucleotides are TGTGCCAGCAGCCGCGGTACAGGGGGAGGCGGCCCGCAGTATTTT. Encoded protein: CASSRGTGGGGPQYF.

Here the CDR3 reads CASSLELGGTEAFF. CDR3 in DNA: TGCGCCAGCAGCTTGGAGTTGGGGGGCACTGAAGCTTTCTTT. The V call is TRBV5-1, the J call TRBJ1-1; tentatively, D is TRBD1 (5 bases). The CDR3 contains 14 residues. Germline V gene data show CDR1 as SGHRS and CDR2 as YFSETQ. Trimming left V 0 bases short and J 4 bases short, with 10 bases between.